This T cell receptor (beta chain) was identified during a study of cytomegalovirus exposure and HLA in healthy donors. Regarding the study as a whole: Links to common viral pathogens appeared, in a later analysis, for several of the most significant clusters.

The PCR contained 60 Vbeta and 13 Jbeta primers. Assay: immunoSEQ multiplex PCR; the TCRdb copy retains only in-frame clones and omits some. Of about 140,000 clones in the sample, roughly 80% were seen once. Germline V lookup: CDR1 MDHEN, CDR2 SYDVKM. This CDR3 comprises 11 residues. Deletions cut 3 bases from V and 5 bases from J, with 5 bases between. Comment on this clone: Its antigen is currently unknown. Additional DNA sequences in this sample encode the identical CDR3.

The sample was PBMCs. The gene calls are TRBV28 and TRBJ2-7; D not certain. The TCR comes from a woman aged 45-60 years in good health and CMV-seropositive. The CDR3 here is CASSLSDEQYF. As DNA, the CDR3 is TGTGCCAGCAGTTTGTCGGACGAGCAGTACTTC.